Detailed here is one T cell receptor beta chain. Single viable CD3+CD4+CD8-CD45RO+ cells were sorted as the memory CD4+ T cells. The data were taken from a study of memory CD4+ T cells and cytomegalovirus serostatus. Sequencing was performed with immunoSEQ multiplex PCR; in TCRdb, only in-frame clones are kept and a portion is missing. The repertoire includes about 82,000 clones, 80% of them detected once, and around 0.78% sits in the top ten. V gave up 9 bases and J gave up 3 bases, with 17 bases separating them. Per germline, CDR1 LNHDA and CDR2 SQIVND (reference sequence). CDR3 length: 14 amino acids.

This TCR came from an adult in good health and CMV-seronegative. This rearrangement joins TRBV19 to TRBJ1-2; no reliable D call. Sequencing was carried out using memory CD4+ T cells from blood. The DNA for the CDR3 is TGTGCCAGCGAGGACCCTCGGCATGACTATGGCTACACCTTC. This sequence encodes CASEDPRHDYGYTF.